Presented here are 26 T cell receptor beta chains from one specimen sequenced in a study of T cell changes during pregnancy in multiple sclerosis. Only in-frame clones appear in the TCRdb table, and some are missing; sequencing was by immunoSEQ multiplex PCR. The table includes about 40,000 clones, roughly 89% detected once. The material sequenced was CD4+ T cells from peripheral blood mononuclear cells, taken in the first trimester of pregnancy. Receptor source: a female donor with multiple sclerosis, enrolled in a pregnancy study.

This clone was counted once. This rearrangement joins TRBV7-2 to TRBJ2-3; the match to TRBD2 covers 9 bases. V was clipped by 1 base and J by 1 base; unmatched bases: 6. Germline V gene lookup returns CDR1 SGHTA and CDR2 FQGNSA. This CDR3 is built from 17 residues. CDR3 residues: CASSLGRLAGGTDTQYF. Written as DNA, the CDR3 is TGTGCCAGCAGCTTAGGGAGGTTAGCGGGGGGCACAGATACGCAGTATTTT.

This clone was observed many times. The V gene is TRBV19, the J gene TRBJ1-5, with 7 nucleotides matching TRBD1. This CDR3 is 16 amino acids long. V trimming: 6 bases; J trimming: 7 bases; junction bases outside the gene matches: 15. Germline CDR1 LNHDA, CDR2 SQIVND (reference sequence). CDR3 nucleotide sequence: TGTGCCAGTAGGAACCGGGACAGAGGAGATACCCAGCCCCAGCATTTT. It is translated as CASRNRDRGDTQPQHF.

The V call is TRBV4-1, the J call TRBJ1-3; a weak D match, TRBD1 (6 bases). CDR1 and CDR2 (germline): MGHRA, YSYEKL. This CDR3 is 18 amino acids long. The V end lost 3 bases, the J end lost 0 bases, and 18 bases lay between the germline ends. The CDR3 bases are TGCGCCAGCAGCCAGGACAGAGTGCCTTTGGGCTCTGGAAACACCATATATTTT. Translating it yields CASSQDRVPLGSGNTIYF.

The chain is built from TRBV30 and TRBJ2-7, with a weak D call TRBD1 (8 bases). V was pared by 3 bases and J by 1 base, with 16 bases between. The CDR3 has 15 residues. Germline CDR1 GTSNPN, CDR2 SVGIG (reference sequence). The DNA for the CDR3 is TGTGCCTGGAGCAGGGGGCTAGCGGAATCCTACGAGCAGTACTTC. Translation gives CAWSRGLAESYEQYF.

The rearrangement links TRBV5-5 to TRBJ2-2, with 7 nucleotides matching TRBD2. Germline CDR1 reads SGHKS; CDR2 reads YYEKEE (reference sequence). V gave up 10 bases and J gave up 6 bases; unmatched junction bases: 15. The CDR3 is made up of 15 amino acids. CDR3 sequence (DNA): TGTGCCTGGGGGAGGGGCTCCACGGATCCCGGGGAGCTGTTTTTT. Protein: CAWGRGSTDPGELFF.

The CDR3 is CASSLGTGGNTIYF. CDR3 DNA: TGCGCCAGCAGCTTGGGTACAGGGGGAAACACCATATATTTT. The chain has TRBV5-1 and TRBJ1-3; D is possibly TRBD1 (6 bases). This CDR3 has 14 residues. Trimming took 0 bases from V and 4 from J, leaving 8 bases between them. In germline, CDR1 is SGHRS, CDR2 YFSETQ.

This chain links TRBV11-2 with TRBJ2-7, with 14 bases lining up with TRBD2. CDR1 is SGHAT, CDR2 FQNNGV, per germline. The V gene end was trimmed by 6 bases and the J gene end by 2 bases; junction bases not matched to a gene: 9. There are 17 residues in the CDR3. As DNA, the CDR3 is TGTGCCAGCAGAAGACCGGGACTAGCGGGAGTCACCTACGAGCAGTACTTC. This encodes CASRRPGLAGVTYEQYF.

The gene calls are TRBV10-2 and TRBJ2-7; TRBD2 matches at 15 bases. Germline assignment: CDR1 WSHSY and CDR2 SAAADI. J gave up 5 bases and V 6 bases, and 8 bases lay outside the gene matches. The CDR3 has 16 amino acids. DNA for the CDR3: TGCGCCAGCAGGCCTGGACTAGCGGGAGGGTTGGACGAGCAGTACTTC. Translating gives CASRPGLAGGLDEQYF.

The V call is TRBV6-1, the J call TRBJ2-1; D is possibly TRBD2 (5 bases). CDR3 length equals 12 residues. V lost 10 bases to trimming and J lost 12 bases, with 19 bases between them. Germline V lookup: CDR1 MNHNS, CDR2 SASEGT. The CDR3 loop reads CATCGPGVWQFF. The CDR3 DNA reads TGTGCCACCTGCGGGCCGGGCGTGTGGCAGTTCTTC.

The chain links TRBV5-1 to TRBJ2-5; D unclear. The V gene's germline CDR1 is SGHRS and CDR2 YFSETQ. V lost 0 bases, J lost 3 bases, and 6 bases lay in between. The CDR3 is 13 amino acids. This CDR3 is CASSLGQEETQYF. In nucleotides, the CDR3 is TGCGCCAGCAGCTTGGGGCAGGAAGAGACCCAGTACTTC.

The chain is built from TRBV9 and TRBJ2-4; TRBD2 might be the D (6 bases). The V end lost 3 bases, the J end lost 11 bases, and 12 bases lay between the germline ends. CDR3 length equals 12 residues. From germline, CDR1 is SGDLS and CDR2 YYNGEE. CDR3 DNA: TGTGCCAGCAGCGAGGGGACGGGGGTTCAGTACTTC. This gives the protein CASSEGTGVQYF. Filled out from reference TRBV9 and TRBJ2-4, the complete variable domain reads DSGVTQTPKHLITATGQRVTLRCSPRSGDLSVYWYQQSLDQGLQFLIQYYNGEERAKGNILERFSAQQFPDLHSELNLSSLELGDSALYFCASSEGTGVQYFGAGTRLSVL.

A remark on this clone: Other DNA sequences in this specimen translate into the identical CDR3. The chain employs TRBV10-1 and TRBJ2-7; D gene unclear. In germline, CDR1 is WNHNN, CDR2 SYGVQD (reference sequence). Deletions cut 0 bases from V and 3 bases from J, with 9 bases between. The CDR3 length is 14 residues. DNA of the CDR3: TGCGCCAGCAGTGAGTCGGGCAGTAGCTACGAGCAGTACTTC. Translating it yields CASSESGSSYEQYF.

This chain uses TRBV10-3 with TRBJ1-1, with D unclear. CDR1 and CDR2 from the germline V gene are ENHRY and SYGVKD. The germline V and J ends were trimmed by 0 bases and 1 base, with 9 bases remaining between them. The CDR3 sequence is 15 residues long. In nucleotides, the CDR3 is TGTGCCATCAGTGAGTCCTCGACGGGGAACACTGAAGCTTTCTTT. This codes for CAISESSTGNTEAFF.

The chain employs TRBV2 and TRBJ2-5; D gene uncertain. V was trimmed by 3 bases and J by 2 bases, leaving 10 bases between them. The CDR3 has 14 amino acids. Germline assignment: CDR1 SNHLY and CDR2 FYNNEI. The CDR3 is CASSDRSYQETQYF. In DNA, the CDR3 is TGTGCCAGCAGTGACAGGTCCTATCAAGAGACCCAGTACTTC.

The chain is built from TRBV7-2 and TRBJ1-1; D remains ambiguous. The CDR3 length is 14 residues. CDR1 SGHTA and CDR2 FQGNSA come from the germline V gene. V lost 6 bases, J lost 5 bases, and 16 bases lay in between. CDR3 coding DNA: TGTGCCAGCAGTTACCTGGGGAGGGTTACTGAAGCTTTCTTT. Translated: CASSYLGRVTEAFF.

The V gene is TRBV28, the J gene TRBJ2-3; 10 bases agree with TRBD2. V lost 4 bases, J lost 1 base, and 5 bases stayed unmatched. The CDR3 consists of 16 residues. Germline V lookup: CDR1 MDHEN, CDR2 SYDVKM. Here the CDR3 reads CASSWLAGEGTDTQYF. The CDR3 coding sequence is TGTGCCAGCAGTTGGCTAGCGGGAGAGGGCACAGATACGCAGTATTTT.

The rearrangement uses TRBV7-9 and TRBJ1-1; 8 nucleotides align to TRBD1. CDR1 is SEHNR and CDR2 is FQNEAQ in the germline V gene (reference sequence). V lost 5 bases to trimming and J lost 0 bases; unmatched junction nucleotides: 11. The CDR3 runs to 17 residues. CDR3 sequence (DNA): TGTGCCAGCAGCCTTTTGACAGGGGCGGTAGTGAACACTGAAGCTTTCTTT. Residues: CASSLLTGAVVNTEAFF.

Regarding this clone: The identical CDR3 is also encoded by other nucleotide sequences in the sample. The chain joins TRBV5-4 to TRBJ1-2, with 8 bases fitting TRBD1. Germline V gene sequence: CDR1 SGHNT, CDR2 YYREEE (reference sequence). This CDR3 is built from 19 residues. After removal of 6 bases from V and 3 bases from J, the junction contained 22 bases not matched to a gene. CDR3 loop: CASTLLSTGALLRDYGYTF. CDR3 coding DNA: TGTGCCAGCACCCTTCTCTCGACAGGGGCCCTATTGAGGGACTATGGCTACACCTTC. The variable domain in full, completed from reference TRBV5-4 and TRBJ1-2, reads ETGVTQSPTHLIKTRGQQVTLRCSSQSGHNTVSWYQQALGQGPQFIFQYYREEENGRGNFPPRFSGLQFPNYSSELNVNALELDDSALYLCASTLLSTGALLRDYGYTFGSGTRLTVV.

DNA for the CDR3: TGCGCCAGCAGCGCCCAGGGAACGCAGGGGGCCAACGTCCTGACTTTC. Amino acid sequence: CASSAQGTQGANVLTF. The rearrangement links TRBV5-1 to TRBJ2-6, with a possible D match to TRBD1 (5 bases). CDR1 is SGHRS and CDR2 is YFSETQ in the germline V gene. The CDR3 length is 16 residues. V gave up 4 bases and J gave up 4 bases, with 15 bases separating them.

This clone was recorded a few times. The V gene is TRBV5-1, the J gene TRBJ1-1; a possible D gene is TRBD1 (6 bases). This CDR3 is 13 amino acids long. The V end lost 0 bases, the J end lost 12 bases, and 15 bases lay between the germline ends. Per the germline V gene, CDR1 is SGHRS and CDR2 is YFSETQ. CDR3 sequence: CASSLGYRERSFF. Written as DNA, the CDR3 is TGCGCCAGCAGCTTGGGGTACAGGGAGAGGTCTTTCTTT. Combining the CDR3 with reference TRBV5-1 and TRBJ1-1 gives the whole variable domain KAGVTQTPRYLIKTRGQQVTLSCSPISGHRSVSWYQQTPGQGLQFLFEYFSETQRNKGNFPGRFSGRQFSNSRSEMNVSTLELGDSALYLCASSLGYRERSFFGQGTRLTVV.

The rearrangement joins TRBV2 to TRBJ2-5; D possibly corresponds to TRBD1 (6 bases). The CDR3 contains 13 residues. Trimming shortened V by 8 bases and J by 5 bases, and 15 bases separated the two germline ends. CDR1 SNHLY and CDR2 FYNNEI come from the germline V gene. CDR3 bases: TGTGCCAGCTATTACAGGGTAGGGGAGACCCAGTACTTC. The encoded protein is CASYYRVGETQYF.

This chain uses TRBV13 with TRBJ2-3, with 16 bases aligning to TRBD2. The CDR3 extends over 16 amino acids. After removal of 5 bases from V and 3 bases from J, the junction contained 2 bases not matched to a gene. The germline V gene encodes CDR1 PRHDT and CDR2 FYEKMQ (reference sequence). CDR3: CASSQGLAGGTDTQYF. The DNA of the CDR3 is TGTGCCAGCAGCCAGGGACTAGCGGGAGGGACAGATACGCAGTATTTT.

V usage is TRBV2 and J usage is TRBJ2-7, with TRBD2 matching over 12 bases. CDR3 length: 15 amino acids. Per germline, CDR1 SNHLY and CDR2 FYNNEI. Losses at the gene ends were 4 bases for V and 2 bases for J; bases not matched to a gene: 3. The CDR3 reads CASSGTSGVAYEQYF. CDR3 bases: TGTGCCAGCAGTGGGACTAGCGGGGTCGCCTACGAGCAGTACTTC.

The V and J genes are TRBV10-3 and TRBJ2-7, with D possibly matching TRBD2 (5 bases). Germline V lookup: CDR1 ENHRY, CDR2 SYGVKD. The CDR3 has 13 amino acids. V lost 7 bases and J lost 3, with 13 bases in between. The CDR3 coding sequence is TGTGCCATCAACCCTAGCTCGGACTACGAGCAGTACTTC. This translates into CAINPSSDYEQYF.

This clone appeared a single time. The rearrangement uses TRBV7-2 and TRBJ2-5, with 11 bases aligning to TRBD1. Germline loops: CDR1 SGHTA, CDR2 FQGNSA. This CDR3 spans 14 amino acids. V trimming: 2 bases; J trimming: 7 bases; junction bases outside the gene matches: 3. CDR3 coding DNA: TGTGCCAGCAGCTTATTAGGGACAGGGGGGACCCAGTACTTC. This gives the protein CASSLLGTGGTQYF.

The rearrangement joins TRBV5-4 to TRBJ1-1, with D possibly TRBD1 on 5 matching bases. Germline values: CDR1 SGHNT, CDR2 YYREEE (reference sequence). The CDR3 sequence is 13 residues long. V dropped 2 bases and J dropped 4 bases, with 9 bases sitting between them. The CDR3 spells CASSLQVLTEAFF. The CDR3 bases are TGTGCCAGCAGCTTACAGGTACTCACTGAAGCTTTCTTT.